The TCR beta chain under discussion was sequenced for a study of OX40 agonist ivuxolimab in advanced cancers. Study details: Patients enrolled in dose escalation were diagnosed with hepatocellular carcinoma, melanoma, renal cell or head and neck cancer. Study-level findings and limits: At 0.1 to 3.0 mg/kg and by week 6, clonal expansion occurred in CD4+ and CD8+ blood T cells.

The protocol was immunoSEQ multiplex PCR, while the TCRdb copy is restricted to in-frame clones and leaves out a portion. Of some 47,000 clones in the sample, 80% were seen once. Baseline was the first blood sampling point, followed by cycle 4 day 1 and cycle 7 day 1. The sample holds a few counts of this clone. The antigen is undetermined. CDR3 length: 15 amino acids. Trimming removed 5 bases at V and 6 bases at J, with 16 bases between. Per the germline V gene, CDR1 is SEHNR and CDR2 is FQNEAQ (reference sequence). The specimen comprised CD4+ or CD8+ T cells sorted from blood, sampled in a trial of the OX40 agonist ivuxolimab. The TCR was taken from an adult with an advanced solid tumor such as melanoma, head and neck, liver or kidney cancer. The V gene is TRBV7-9, the J gene TRBJ2-2; D is unresolved. Here the CDR3 reads CASSPSRSPAGELFF. In DNA, the CDR3 is TGTGCCAGCAGCCCCTCTAGGTCTCCGGCCGGGGAGCTGTTTTTT.